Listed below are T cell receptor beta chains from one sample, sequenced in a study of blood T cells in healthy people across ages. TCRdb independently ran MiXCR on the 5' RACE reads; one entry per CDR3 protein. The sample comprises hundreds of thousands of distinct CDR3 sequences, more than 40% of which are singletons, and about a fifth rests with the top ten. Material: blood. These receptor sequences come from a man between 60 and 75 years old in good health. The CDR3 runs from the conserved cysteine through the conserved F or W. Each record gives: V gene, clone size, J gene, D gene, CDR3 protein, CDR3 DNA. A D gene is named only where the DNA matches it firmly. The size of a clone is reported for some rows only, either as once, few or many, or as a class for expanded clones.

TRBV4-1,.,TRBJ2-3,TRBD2,CASSQLGLADRDTQYF,TGCGCCAGCAGCCAATTGGGACTAGCGGATAGGGATACGCAGTATTTT
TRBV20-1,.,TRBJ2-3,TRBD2,CSAREKRGLPSTDTQYF,TGCAGTGCTAGAGAGAAGCGGGGGTTACCTAGCACAGATACGCAGTATTTT
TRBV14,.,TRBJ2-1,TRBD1,CASSQSSGTGKEQFF,TGTGCCAGCAGCCAATCTTCTGGGACAGGGAAAGAGCAGTTCTTC
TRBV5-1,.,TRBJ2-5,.,CASSSLSGDYQETQYF,TGCGCCAGCAGCTCACTCTCTGGGGACTACCAAGAGACCCAGTACTTC
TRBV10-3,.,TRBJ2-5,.,CATGNREETQYF,TGTGCCACCGGGAACAGGGAAGAGACCCAGTACTTC
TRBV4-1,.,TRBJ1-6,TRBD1,CANSPDRGNSPLHF,TGCGCCAACAGTCCGGACAGGGGAAATTCACCCCTCCACTTT
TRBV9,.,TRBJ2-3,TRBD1,CASSVWTGTSTDTQYF,TGTGCCAGCAGCGTCTGGACAGGGACTAGCACAGATACGCAGTATTTT
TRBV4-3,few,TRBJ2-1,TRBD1,CASSQGYRGFFNEQFF,TGCGCCAGCAGCCAAGGGTACAGGGGGTTTTTCAATGAGCAGTTCTTC
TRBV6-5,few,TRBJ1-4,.,CASSSPGRTNEKLFF,TGTGCCAGCAGTAGCCCGGGACGGACTAATGAAAAACTGTTTTTT
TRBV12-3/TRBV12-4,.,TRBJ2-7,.,CASSLSGQSYYEQYF,TGTGCCAGCAGCCTTAGTGGACAGTCATACTACGAGCAGTACTTC
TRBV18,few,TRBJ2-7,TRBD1,CASSRTGQGGYEQYF,TGTGCCAGCTCACGAACGGGACAGGGGGGATACGAGCAGTACTTC
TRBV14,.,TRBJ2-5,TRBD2,CASSHVSGGETQYF,TGTGCCAGCAGCCACGTAAGCGGGGGAGAGACCCAGTACTTC
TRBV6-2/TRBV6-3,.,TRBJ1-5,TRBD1,CASRWDRGNQPQHF,TGTGCCAGCAGATGGGACAGGGGAAATCAGCCCCAGCATTTT
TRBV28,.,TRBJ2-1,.,CAAGFSYNEQFF,TGCGCGGCGGGGTTCTCCTACAATGAGCAGTTCTTC
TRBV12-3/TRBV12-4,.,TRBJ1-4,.,CASSRKQGSGDEKLFF,TGTGCCAGCAGCCGAAAACAGGGTAGTGGAGATGAAAAACTGTTTTTT
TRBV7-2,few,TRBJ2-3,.,CASSPDKWATDTQYF,TGTGCCAGCAGCCCTGACAAATGGGCCACAGATACGCAGTATTTT
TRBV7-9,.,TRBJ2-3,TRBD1,CASSLEGTADTQYF,TGTGCCAGCAGCTTAGAAGGGACAGCAGATACGCAGTATTTT
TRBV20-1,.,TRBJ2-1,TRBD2,CSARDAGLAYNEQFF,TGCAGTGCTAGAGATGCGGGACTAGCCTACAATGAGCAGTTCTTC
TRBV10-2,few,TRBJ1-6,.,CASSGRSGGANNSPLHF,TGCGCCAGCAGTGGGCGTTCCGGGGGGGCGAATAATTCACCCCTCCACTTT
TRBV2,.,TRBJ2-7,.,CASTWQGVGDEQYF,TGTGCCAGCACCTGGCAAGGGGTTGGGGACGAGCAGTACTTC
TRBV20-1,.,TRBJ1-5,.,CSASGSRRRNQPQHF,TGCAGTGCGTCAGGCAGCCGGAGGCGCAATCAGCCCCAGCATTTT
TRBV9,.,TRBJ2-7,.,CASSVAPWGTSLEQYF,TGTGCCAGCAGCGTAGCTCCTTGGGGGACCTCCCTCGAGCAGTACTTC
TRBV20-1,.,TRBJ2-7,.,CSARDTFSYEQYF,TGCAGTGCTAGAGACACTTTCTCCTACGAGCAGTACTTC
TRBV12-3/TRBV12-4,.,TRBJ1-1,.,CASSFLRTEAFF,TGTGCCAGCAGTTTTTTGAGAACTGAAGCTTTCTTT
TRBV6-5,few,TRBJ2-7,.,CASKIGTQSYEQYF,TGTGCCAGTAAGATAGGTACTCAGTCCTACGAGCAGTACTTC
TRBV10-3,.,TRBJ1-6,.,CAISSTGENSPLHF,TGTGCCATCAGCTCGACAGGCGAGAATTCACCCCTCCACTTT
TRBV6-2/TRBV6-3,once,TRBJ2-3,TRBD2,CASSARGVTRGDTQYF,TGTGCCAGCAGTGCCCGGGGGGTCACCCGAGGGGATACGCAGTATTTT
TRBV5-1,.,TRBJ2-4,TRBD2,CASSLVTGTSGGKNIQYF,TGCGCCAGCAGCTTGGTAACCGGGACTAGCGGGGGAAAAAACATTCAGTACTTC
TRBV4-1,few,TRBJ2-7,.,CASSQPGLSNYEQYF,TGCGCCAGCAGCCAACCCGGGCTTTCAAATTACGAGCAGTACTTC
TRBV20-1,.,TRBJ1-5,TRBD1,CSAGKTGANQPQHF,TGCAGTGCTGGAAAGACAGGGGCCAATCAGCCCCAGCATTTT
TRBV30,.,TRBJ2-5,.,CAWSLGLQETQYF,TGTGCCTGGAGCCTAGGGCTCCAAGAGACCCAGTACTTC
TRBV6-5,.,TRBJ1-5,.,CASSYRESNQPQHF,TGTGCCAGCAGTTACAGGGAAAGCAATCAGCCCCAGCATTTT
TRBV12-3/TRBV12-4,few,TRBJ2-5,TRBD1,CASSPSERTGKETQYF,TGTGCCAGCAGTCCTTCTGAGAGGACAGGGAAAGAGACCCAGTACTTC
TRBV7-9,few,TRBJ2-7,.,CASSFRDPAYEQYF,TGTGCCAGCAGCTTTCGGGACCCAGCCTACGAGCAGTACTTC
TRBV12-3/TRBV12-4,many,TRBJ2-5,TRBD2,CASSFAGGRETQYF,TGTGCCAGCAGTTTTGCGGGGGGGCGAGAGACCCAGTACTTC
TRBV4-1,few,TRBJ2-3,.,CASSQDSGGRDTQYF,TGCGCCAGCAGCCAAGATAGTGGGGGCAGGGATACGCAGTATTTT
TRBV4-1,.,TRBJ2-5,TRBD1,CASSQGNTGGETQYF,TGCGCCAGCAGCCAAGGGAATACAGGGGGGGAGACCCAGTACTTC
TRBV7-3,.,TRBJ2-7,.,CASSVTGTGPQYF,TGTGCCAGCAGCGTAACCGGAACCGGCCCCCAGTACTTC
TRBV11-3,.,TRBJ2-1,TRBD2,CASSLAWTSGASEQFF,TGTGCCAGCAGCTTAGCCTGGACTAGCGGGGCGAGTGAGCAGTTCTTC
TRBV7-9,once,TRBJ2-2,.,CASSTTRGADTGELFF,TGTGCCAGCAGCACTACTAGGGGCGCGGACACCGGGGAGCTGTTTTTT
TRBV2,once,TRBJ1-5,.,CASSEVLQNQPQHF,TGTGCCAGCAGTGAAGTTCTTCAGAATCAGCCCCAGCATTTT
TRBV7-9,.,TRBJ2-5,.,CASSLAGAKRTQYF,TGTGCCAGCAGCTTAGCGGGGGCGAAGCGGACCCAGTACTTC
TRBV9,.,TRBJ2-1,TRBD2,CASSLGTSGRAGVGEQFF,TGTGCCAGCAGTTTAGGGACTAGCGGGAGGGCCGGGGTAGGTGAGCAGTTCTTC
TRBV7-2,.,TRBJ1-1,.,CASSLAVDTEAFF,TGTGCCAGCAGCTTAGCGGTAGACACTGAAGCTTTCTTT
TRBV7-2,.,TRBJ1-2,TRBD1,CASSGPGQGDYGYTF,TGTGCCAGCAGCGGACCGGGACAGGGGGACTATGGCTACACCTTC
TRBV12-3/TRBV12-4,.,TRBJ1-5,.,CASSPAGLSRTDQHF,TGTGCCAGCAGTCCAGCAGGACTAAGTAGGACAGACCAGCATTTT
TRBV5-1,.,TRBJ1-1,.,CASSLGVASTEAFF,TGCGCCAGCAGCTTGGGAGTAGCGAGCACTGAAGCTTTCTTT
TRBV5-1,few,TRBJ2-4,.,CASSFEGVRQYF,TGCGCCAGCAGCTTCGAGGGGGTCAGGCAGTACTTC